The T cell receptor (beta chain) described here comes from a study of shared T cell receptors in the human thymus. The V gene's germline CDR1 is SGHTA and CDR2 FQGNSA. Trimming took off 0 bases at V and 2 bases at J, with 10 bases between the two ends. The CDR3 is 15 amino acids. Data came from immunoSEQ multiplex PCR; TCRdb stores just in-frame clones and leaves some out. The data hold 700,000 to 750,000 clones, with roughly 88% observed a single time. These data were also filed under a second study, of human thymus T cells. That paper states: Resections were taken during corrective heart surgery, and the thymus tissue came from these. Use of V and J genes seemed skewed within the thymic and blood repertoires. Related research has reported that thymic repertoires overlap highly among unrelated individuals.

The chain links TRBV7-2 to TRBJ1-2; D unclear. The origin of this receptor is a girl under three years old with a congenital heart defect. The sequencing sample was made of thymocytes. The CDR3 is CASSLAEGPNYGYTF. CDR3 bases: TGTGCCAGCAGCTTAGCGGAGGGTCCAAACTATGGCTACACCTTC.